The 28 T cell receptor beta chains below all came from one sample that was sequenced in a study of cytomegalovirus exposure and HLA in healthy donors. The PCR was carried out with 60 Vbeta primers and 13 Jbeta primers. The assay was immunoSEQ multiplex PCR, and TCRdb's table has in-frame clones only and misses some. Of 150,000 to 200,000 clones in the sample, roughly 80% are singletons; the top ten hold roughly 1.6%. Material for sequencing was PBMCs. All receptors derive from a woman between 50 and 59 years old in good health and CMV-seronegative.

The chain couples TRBV27 to TRBJ2-7; TRBD2 aligns across 8 bases. The V segment lost 4 bases and the J segment 4 bases; nucleotides outside the gene matches: 9. Germline V gene sequence: CDR1 MNHEY, CDR2 SMNVEV (reference sequence). The CDR3 contains 15 residues. The CDR3 loop is CASSSLGGAEYEQYF. The CDR3 DNA reads TGTGCCAGCAGTTCCCTCGGGGGGGCGGAGTACGAGCAGTACTTC.

This chain links TRBV30 with TRBJ1-1; D is undetermined. This CDR3 contains 15 residues. CDR1 and CDR2 from the germline V gene are GTSNPN and SVGIG (reference sequence). Trimming took off 2 bases at V and 2 bases at J, with 15 bases between the two ends. In DNA, the CDR3 is TGTGCCTGGAGTCTCCGCGGAGGAGCTAACACTGAAGCTTTCTTT. It is translated as CAWSLRGGANTEAFF.

CDR3 bases: TGTGCCAGCAGCTTAGTTCGGTCGCGGGACGGGAGGGACACTGAAGCTTTCTTT. Protein sequence: CASSLVRSRDGRDTEAFF. The chain combines TRBV7-6 with TRBJ1-1, with a weak D call TRBD1 (5 bases). The CDR3 runs 18 residues. Germline CDR1 reads SGHVS; CDR2 reads FNYEAQ. Trimming took off 1 base at V and 3 bases at J, with 21 bases between the two ends.

In this sample, this clone turned up a few times. V is TRBV14 and J is TRBJ1-2; tentative D call: TRBD1 (5 bases). The V gene lost 2 bases and the J gene lost 8 bases, with 18 bases spanning the gap. Germline V lookup: CDR1 SGHDN, CDR2 FVKESK. There are 15 residues in the CDR3. The CDR3 DNA sequence: TGTGCCAGCAGCCAAAGCCCGCTCGGGGGGGACGGCTACACCTTC. Translating gives CASSQSPLGGDGYTF.

The chain carries TRBV7-2 and TRBJ2-7, with D tentatively TRBD1 (5 bases). V lost 3 bases to trimming and J lost 2 bases, with 8 bases between them. CDR1 SGHTA and CDR2 FQGNSA come from the germline V gene. This CDR3 region has 13 residues. In DNA, the CDR3 is TGTGCCAGCAGCTTCGGACAAGCCTACGAGCAGTACTTC. Residues: CASSFGQAYEQYF.

The V call is TRBV7-2, the J call TRBJ2-1; 8 nucleotides align to TRBD1. Germline CDR1 is SGHTA and CDR2 is FQGNSA. V trimming: 4 bases; J trimming: 7 bases; junction bases outside the gene matches: 6. The CDR3 consists of 14 residues. The CDR3 protein is CASSYRGFQNEQFF. For the CDR3, the DNA is TGTGCCAGCAGCTACAGGGGGTTTCAGAATGAGCAGTTCTTC. Supplemented by reference TRBV7-2 and TRBJ2-1, the full variable domain reads GAGVSQSPSNKVTEKGKDVELRCDPISGHTALYWYRQSLGQGLEFLIYFQGNSAPDKSGLPSDRFSAERTGGSVSTLTIQRTQQEDSAVYLCASSYRGFQNEQFFGPGTRLTVL.

A word on this clone: This sample also contains other DNA sequences that code for the same CDR3. CDR3 sequence reads: CASSSPSSYEQYF. As DNA, the CDR3 is TGTGCCAGCAGCTCCCCTAGCTCCTACGAGCAGTACTTC. This chain connects TRBV7-9 to TRBJ2-7; no reliable D call. Trimming shortened V by 4 bases and J by 0 bases, and 7 bases separated the two germline ends. CDR1 is SEHNR, CDR2 FQNEAQ, per germline (reference sequence). The CDR3 runs 13 residues.

The V call is TRBV7-8, the J call TRBJ1-1; unclear D gene. V dropped 0 bases and J dropped 6 bases, with 8 bases sitting between them. CDR1 is SGHVS, CDR2 FQNEAQ, per germline. The CDR3 consists of 13 residues. CDR3 DNA: TGTGCCAGCAGCTTAGCGGGGAGTCCTGAAGCTTTCTTT. It encodes CASSLAGSPEAFF.

The chain combines TRBV28 with TRBJ2-5, with a weak D call TRBD1 (6 bases). With the DNA end fitting TRBJ2-7 better, the J assignment may be wrong. This CDR3 has 11 amino acids. The germline gives CDR1 MDHEN, CDR2 SYDVKM. The CDR3 reads CAAGQTYEQYF. In nucleotides, the CDR3 is TGTGCCGCCGGACAGACCTACGAGCAGTACTTC.

CDR3 DNA: TGTGCCAGCTCAGAGGGCAGCGAATATGGCTACACCTTC. This codes for CASSEGSEYGYTF. V usage is TRBV18 and J usage is TRBJ1-2; no firm D call. The CDR3 contains 13 residues. Germline CDR1 KGHSH, CDR2 LQKENI. Trimming removed 5 bases at V and 5 bases at J, with 12 bases between. Complete variable domain (other parts from reference TRBV18 and TRBJ1-2): NAGVMQNPRHLVRRRGQEARLRCSPMKGHSHVYWYRQLPEEGLKFMVYLQKENIIDESGMPKERFSAEFPKEGPSILRIQQVVRGDSAAYFCASSEGSEYGYTFGSGTRLTVV.

This chain uses TRBV6-6 with TRBJ2-7, with D possibly matching TRBD2 (5 bases). V was cut by 6 bases and J by 3 bases, with 12 bases left in between. This CDR3 comprises 13 residues. The germline gives CDR1 MNHNY, CDR2 SVGAGI (reference sequence). The chain's CDR3 is CASRNPRDYEQYF. For the CDR3, the DNA is TGTGCCAGCAGGAATCCTCGGGACTACGAGCAGTACTTC.

The chain couples TRBV9 to TRBJ1-2; 7 positions match TRBD1. This CDR3 is built from 15 residues. V trimming: 4 bases; J trimming: 2 bases; junction bases outside the gene matches: 8. CDR1 SGDLS and CDR2 YYNGEE come from the germline V gene. This chain's CDR3 is CASSPPPGQNYGYTF. CDR3 nucleotide sequence: TGTGCCAGCAGCCCACCGCCGGGACAGAACTATGGCTACACCTTC.

The V and J genes are TRBV4-3 and TRBJ2-1; D remains unclear. V lost 2 bases and J 4 bases, leaving 9 bases between the germline ends. Per the germline V gene, CDR1 is LGHNA and CDR2 is YSLEER. CDR3 length: 14 amino acids. CDR3 bases: TGCGCCAGCAGCCAACTTGGAGTGTACAATGAGCAGTTCTTC. Protein sequence: CASSQLGVYNEQFF.

V usage is TRBV4-2 and J usage is TRBJ2-7; 15 bases are shared with TRBD2. After removal of 3 bases from V and 4 bases from J, the junction contained 1 base not matched to a gene. Germline CDR1 and CDR2: LGHNA and YNFKEQ. CDR3 length: 15 residues. This CDR3 is CASSQGTSGGYEQYF. As DNA, the CDR3 is TGTGCCAGCAGCCAGGGGACTAGCGGGGGGTACGAGCAGTACTTC.

This chain uses TRBV4-3 with TRBJ1-2; the D gene is possibly TRBD1 (5 bases). The CDR3 length is 16 residues. V was shortened by 1 base and J by 1 base, with 13 bases between the two germline ends. Germline CDR1 LGHNA, CDR2 YSLEER. The CDR3 DNA reads TGCGCCAGCAGCCAAGTGGCGGGGGGGAGTAACTATGGCTACACCTTC. Translated, it gives CASSQVAGGSNYGYTF.

The chain combines TRBV28 with TRBJ2-7, with 11 positions matching TRBD1. The CDR3 loop spans 15 amino acids. V lost 5 bases, J lost 4 bases, and 7 bases stayed unmatched. Germline CDR1 MDHEN, CDR2 SYDVKM. This CDR3 is CASSQSGTGGYEQYF. In nucleotides, the CDR3 is TGTGCCAGCAGTCAATCCGGGACAGGGGGGTACGAGCAGTACTTC.

The chain recombines TRBV27 with TRBJ1-5; 8 nucleotides align to TRBD1. The CDR3 is 15 amino acids. The germline V gene encodes CDR1 MNHEY and CDR2 SMNVEV (reference sequence). V shed 6 bases and J 4 bases; nucleotides not matched to a gene: 8. The CDR3 here is CASRITGGENQPQHF. The CDR3 coding sequence is TGTGCCAGCAGAATCACAGGGGGGGAAAATCAGCCCCAGCATTTT.

V usage is TRBV21-1 and J usage is TRBJ2-5; TRBD1 is the table's D call and was not checked against the DNA. TRBV21-1 is tagged as a pseudogene. There are 15 residues in the CDR3. The CDR3 region has the DNA TGTGCCAGCAGTTTCGGACAGTCATCTCAAGAGACCCAGTACTTC. This translates into CASSFGQSSQETQYF.

This sequence joins TRBV11-3 and TRBJ2-7, with D possibly TRBD2 on 6 matching bases. The CDR3 extends over 14 amino acids. CDR1 SGHNT and CDR2 YENEEA come from the germline V gene. Trimming stripped 5 bases from V and 2 bases from J, with 13 bases between. CDR3 nucleotide sequence: TGTGCCAGCAGCCCAGGAGGGACGACCTACGAGCAGTACTTC. Protein sequence: CASSPGGTTYEQYF.

The J gene is TRBJ1-5, the V gene TRBV6-4; TRBD1 matches 7 bases. J lost 3 bases, V lost 3 bases, and 5 bases had no gene match. This CDR3 is built from 15 residues. Germline values: CDR1 MRHNA, CDR2 SNTAGT. This CDR3 reads CASSEQGDINQPQHF. CDR3 nucleotide sequence: TGTGCCAGCAGTGAGCAGGGGGATATCAATCAGCCCCAGCATTTT.

This CDR3 reads CASSERLNTGELFF. As DNA, the CDR3 is TGTGCCAGCAGTGAAAGACTCAACACCGGGGAGCTGTTTTTT. The chain employs TRBV2 and TRBJ2-2, with no clear D. CDR3 length equals 14 residues. The germline CDR1 and CDR2 sequences are SNHLY and FYNNEI. The ends were cut back, 2 bases at V and 2 bases at J, with 6 bases in the middle.

The chain has TRBV7-9 and TRBJ1-2; 7 bases fit TRBD1. CDR1 and CDR2 from the germline V gene are SEHNR and FQNEAQ (reference sequence). Trimming removed 5 bases from V and 6 bases from J; junction bases left unmatched: 18. CDR3 length: 17 residues. CDR3 sequence: CASSLSQLTGDRDGYTF. The CDR3 DNA reads TGTGCCAGCAGCCTCTCCCAGCTTACAGGGGATCGGGATGGCTACACCTTC.

V is TRBV2 and J is TRBJ2-7; weak D call: TRBD1 (5 bases). The ends were cut back, 4 bases at V and 3 bases at J, with 13 bases in the middle. This CDR3 comprises 14 residues. Germline V CDR1 and CDR2: SNHLY, FYNNEI. CDR3 residues: CASSARWGNYEQYF. Written as DNA, the CDR3 is TGTGCCAGCAGTGCTAGGTGGGGCAACTACGAGCAGTACTTC.

This clone was counted only a few times. The V call is TRBV10-3, the J call TRBJ1-1; 7 bases align to TRBD1. This CDR3 region has 14 residues. Trimming at V came to 6 bases and at J to 1 base, leaving 5 bases not matched to a gene. Germline V CDR1 and CDR2: ENHRY, SYGVKD. CDR3 protein: CAISSTGTNTEAFF. DNA for the CDR3: TGTGCCATCAGCTCGACAGGGACGAACACTGAAGCTTTCTTT.

The chain uses TRBV5-4 and TRBJ2-7, with 7 bases aligning to TRBD1. Trimming cost V 4 bases and J 0 bases; bases outside gene matches: 4. Germline-derived CDR1 and CDR2 are SGHNT and YYREEE (reference sequence). CDR3 length: 14 amino acids. The CDR3 DNA follows: TGTGCCAGCAGCCCCCGACAGGGCTCCTACGAGCAGTACTTC. It encodes CASSPRQGSYEQYF.

This sequence joins TRBV7-2 and TRBJ1-4, with 9 positions matching TRBD1. The V and J ends lost 0 bases and 8 bases, in that order; junction bases with no gene match: 1. Germline V gives CDR1 SGHTA, CDR2 FQGNSA. The CDR3 contains 14 residues. The CDR3 here is CASSLAGQGEKLFF. In DNA form, the CDR3 reads TGTGCCAGCAGCTTAGCGGGACAGGGAGAAAAACTGTTTTTT.

The V call is TRBV27, the J call TRBJ2-5; possible D gene TRBD1, 6 bases. The DNA end favors TRBJ2-7, so the J call may be wrong. The CDR3 covers 13 residues. Germline CDR1 is MNHEY and CDR2 is SMNVEV (reference sequence). As DNA, the CDR3 is TGTGCCAGCAGTTTAGACAGGACCTACGAGCAGTACTTC. Its protein is CASSLDRTYEQYF.

The sample holds a few counts of this clone. The chain uses TRBV4-2 and TRBJ1-1, with D possibly matching TRBD1 (5 bases). Trimming removed 0 bases at V and 6 bases at J, with 8 bases between. The CDR3 is 13 residues long. CDR1 and CDR2 (germline): LGHNA, YNFKEQ. CDR3 coding DNA: TGTGCCAGCAGCCAAGACAGGGTGGCTGAAGCTTTCTTT. Translated: CASSQDRVAEAFF.